This T cell receptor beta chain appears in the sequencing data of a study of T cell responses to AZD1222 COVID-19 vaccine. Study details: Analyses pooled second doses at about 4 or about 12 weeks. Study findings and constraints: Mapped onto spike, vaccine-associated CD4 TCRs spanned it and were dominant at 160-218 and 743-854. Repertoire sampling happened only post peak T cell response.

TCRdb's table, derived via immunoSEQ multiplex PCR, lists solely in-frame clones and lacks some. Counted here are about 110,000 clones, 70% to 90% occurring once; the ten biggest clones make up about 3.3%. Notes on this clone: Its antigen is not known.

In germline, CDR1 is SGHTS, CDR2 YDEGEE. The CDR3 is made up of 12 amino acids. The germline V and J ends were trimmed by 1 base and 7 bases, with 8 bases remaining between them. V usage is TRBV5-8 and J usage is TRBJ1-2; D call uncertain. The starting material was peripheral blood, obtained on day 0 of AZD1222 vaccination. This receptor was obtained from an adult in good health. CDR3 protein: CASSLRDGGYTF. The CDR3 DNA sequence: TGTGCCAGCAGCTTGCGGGATGGTGGCTACACCTTC.